These 28 T cell receptor beta chains were sequenced from one sample in a study of cytotoxic CD8 clonotypes in ibrutinib-treated CLL. This table comes from immunoSEQ multiplex PCR, and its TCRdb copy is limited to in-frame clones, with some not included. This table holds fewer than 400,000 clones, 67% found once. The specimen was PBMCs, collected after 36 months of ibrutinib treatment. These receptors were collected from a human donor with chronic lymphocytic leukemia.

The chain has TRBV7-6 and TRBJ2-3; D tentatively fits TRBD1 or TRBD2 (5 bases each). The CDR3 sequence is 14 residues long. The V end lost 4 bases, the J end lost 5 bases, and 13 bases lay between the germline ends. The germline V gene has CDR1 SGHVS and CDR2 FNYEAQ. CDR3 loop: CASSSQTTGDTQYF. CDR3 coding DNA: TGTGCCAGCAGCTCCCAGACTACAGGAGATACGCAGTATTTT.

The chain has TRBV19 and TRBJ1-5; TRBD1 matches 8 bases. CDR1 LNHDA and CDR2 SQIVND come from the germline V gene (reference sequence). The CDR3 spans 15 residues. V was clipped by 1 base and J by 4 bases; unmatched bases: 3. CDR3 sequence (DNA): TGTGCCAGTAGTATAGGGGACAGGCCAAATCAGCCCCAGCATTTT. It codes for CASSIGDRPNQPQHF. The whole variable domain, remainder taken from reference TRBV19 and TRBJ1-5, is DGGITQSPKYLFRKEGQNVTLSCEQNLNHDAMYWYRQDPGQGLRLIYYSQIVNDFQKGDIAEGYSVSREKKESFPLTVTSAQKNPTAFYLCASSIGDRPNQPQHFGDGTRLSIL.

The chain carries TRBV2 and TRBJ1-4; D is perhaps TRBD1 (5 bases). Germline values: CDR1 SNHLY, CDR2 FYNNEI. The length of the CDR3 is 13 residues. V lost 6 bases to trimming and J lost 6 bases, with 11 bases between them. CDR3 in DNA: TGTGCCAGCAGGAGGGGCCCAGATGAAAAACTGTTTTTT. Amino acid sequence: CASRRGPDEKLFF.

This chain uses TRBV27 with TRBJ2-7; D call uncertain. V shed 6 bases and J shed 1 base, with 13 bases lying between them. The CDR3 runs 14 residues. The germline gives CDR1 MNHEY, CDR2 SMNVEV (reference sequence). DNA for the CDR3: TGTGCCAGCAGCGCAATAGGCGGTTCCTACGAGCAGTACTTC. It translates to CASSAIGGSYEQYF.

V gene TRBV7-2 combines with J gene TRBJ2-7; a possible D gene is TRBD1 (8 bases). V dropped 1 base and J dropped 7 bases, with 14 bases sitting between them. The germline CDR1 and CDR2 sequences are SGHTA and FQGNSA. The CDR3 extends over 14 amino acids. For the CDR3, the DNA is TGTGCCAGCAGCTTAGTACAGGGGGAGGGAGAGCAGTACTTC. Translated, it gives CASSLVQGEGEQYF.

This chain joins TRBV5-1 and TRBJ2-6; D gene unclear. The CDR3 extends over 16 amino acids. Trimming removed 1 base at V and 0 bases at J, with 8 bases between. The germline V gene has CDR1 SGHRS and CDR2 YFSETQ. The CDR3: CASSLWSRSGANVLTF. The DNA of the CDR3 is TGCGCCAGCAGCTTGTGGTCCCGCTCTGGGGCCAACGTCCTGACTTTC.

V gene TRBV7-2 combines with J gene TRBJ2-7; TRBD2 matches at 9 bases. The CDR3 spans 15 residues. Per germline, CDR1 SGHTA and CDR2 FQGNSA. The J segment lost 1 base and the V segment lost 0 bases, leaving 1 base of the junction unmatched. As DNA, the CDR3 is TGTGCCAGCAGCTTAGCCCTAGCGGGGTCCTACGAGCAGTACTTC. This translates into CASSLALAGSYEQYF.

The V and J genes are TRBV19 and TRBJ1-2; 8 nucleotides agree with TRBD1. The V gene end was trimmed by 7 bases and the J gene end by 4 bases; junction bases not matched to a gene: 5. Per germline, CDR1 LNHDA and CDR2 SQIVND (reference sequence). The length of the CDR3 is 13 residues. The CDR3 sequence is CASTPTGGYGYTF. In DNA form, the CDR3 reads TGTGCCAGTACCCCAACAGGGGGCTATGGCTACACCTTC.

CDR3 loop: CASSLGLAAYNEQFF. In DNA form, the CDR3 reads TGTGCCAGCAGCTTAGGACTAGCGGCCTACAATGAGCAGTTCTTC. The chain uses TRBV7-2 and TRBJ2-1, with 9 bases aligning to TRBD2. The CDR3 is 15 amino acids. From germline, CDR1 is SGHTA and CDR2 FQGNSA. V shed 1 base and J 2 bases; nucleotides not matched to a gene: 0.

The chain joins TRBV29-1 to TRBJ1-1; D is perhaps TRBD1 (5 bases). CDR1 and CDR2 from the germline V gene are SQVTM and ANQGSEA. The CDR3 covers 12 residues. Trimming removed 7 bases at V and 0 bases at J, with 9 bases between. This chain's CDR3 is CSARTLNTEAFF. The DNA of the CDR3 is TGCAGCGCGAGGACATTGAACACTGAAGCTTTCTTT.

This chain connects TRBV27 to TRBJ1-5, with 12 bases that match TRBD1. The germline V gene has CDR1 MNHEY and CDR2 SMNVEV (reference sequence). Losses at the gene ends were 6 bases for V and 6 bases for J; bases not matched to a gene: 9. The length of the CDR3 is 16 residues. The CDR3 sequence: CASRDTGTGGTQPQHF. The CDR3 DNA reads TGTGCCAGCAGAGATACCGGGACAGGGGGCACTCAGCCCCAGCATTTT.

This clone turned up a few times. This chain joins TRBV2 and TRBJ2-2; D is undetermined. The ends were cut back, 4 bases at V and 1 base at J, with 7 bases in the middle. Per germline, CDR1 SNHLY and CDR2 FYNNEI. The CDR3 contains 14 residues. CDR3 sequence: CASSGTVNTGELFF. The CDR3 DNA reads TGTGCCAGCAGTGGGACGGTGAACACCGGGGAGCTGTTTTTT.

This clone was counted between two and nine times. The sample contains more than one DNA sequence encoding this CDR3. The J gene is TRBJ2-2, the V gene TRBV10-3, with D possibly being TRBD2 (7 bases). Germline CDR1 is ENHRY and CDR2 is SYGVKD. This CDR3 comprises 13 residues. Trimming shortened V by 9 bases and J by 4 bases, and 12 bases separated the two germline ends. The CDR3 reads CAITGGLTGELFF. For the CDR3, the DNA is TGTGCCATTACGGGGGGCCTCACCGGGGAGCTGTTTTTT.

V gene TRBV10-3 combines with J gene TRBJ2-3, with 10 bases aligning to TRBD1. Germline CDR1 reads ENHRY; CDR2 reads SYGVKD. CDR3 length: 16 amino acids. The ends lost 7 bases at V and 5 bases at J; junction bases unmatched: 12. The CDR3 is CAIKSAGTGVRDTQYF. The CDR3 DNA reads TGTGCCATCAAGTCCGCGGGGACAGGGGTTCGAGATACGCAGTATTTT.

V gene TRBV5-4 combines with J gene TRBJ2-1, with TRBD2 identical over 7 bases. V trimming: 9 bases; J trimming: 7 bases; junction bases outside the gene matches: 10. From germline, CDR1 is SGHNT and CDR2 YYREEE (reference sequence). CDR3 length: 13 residues. CDR3 in DNA: TGTGCCAAAAGCGGCGGGAGATCGAATGAGCAGTTCTTC. This codes for CAKSGGRSNEQFF.

This clone was detected only a few times. This chain links TRBV29-1 with TRBJ1-2; TRBD1 matches 11 bases. Unmatched junction bases numbered 5, after V lost 7 bases and J lost 7 bases. Germline-derived CDR1 and CDR2 are SQVTM and ANQGSEA. The CDR3 is made up of 12 amino acids. In DNA form, the CDR3 reads TGCAGCGCCCCCGGGACAGGGGGTGGCTACACCTTC. As protein: CSAPGTGGGYTF.

The CDR3 here is CASSPSQGASGIWTDTQYF. The CDR3 DNA reads as TGTGCCAGTAGTCCCTCCCAGGGGGCTAGCGGGATATGGACAGATACGCAGTATTTT. The rearrangement uses TRBV19 and TRBJ2-3, with D maybe TRBD2 (9 bases). Germline values: CDR1 LNHDA, CDR2 SQIVND (reference sequence). The CDR3 sequence is 19 residues long. V lost 5 bases to trimming and J lost 3 bases, with 27 bases between them.

The gene calls are TRBV14 and TRBJ1-1; 8 bases map to TRBD1. This CDR3 spans 15 amino acids. Trimming took 0 bases from V and 5 from J; bases not matched to a gene: 5. Germline V CDR1 and CDR2: SGHDN, FVKESK. CDR3 in DNA: TGTGCCAGCAGCCAAGATCTCAACAGGGGGACTGAAGCTTTCTTT. Its translation is CASSQDLNRGTEAFF.

The table lists this clone with a count of one. The chain employs TRBV4-1 and TRBJ2-1; D ambiguous. Germline CDR1 is MGHRA and CDR2 is YSYEKL. Between the trimmed V and J ends, which lost 1 base and 4 bases, there was a span of 17 bases. The CDR3 is 17 amino acids. Here the CDR3 reads CASSQAPSLKRYNEQFF. The CDR3 coding sequence is TGCGCCAGCAGCCAAGCCCCATCACTGAAGAGATACAATGAGCAGTTCTTC.

In DNA form, the CDR3 reads TGCGCCAGCAGCCAAGTAATTTATAGGGGGTTTTTCATATTCTATGGCTACACCTTC. The encoded protein is CASSQVIYRGFFIFYGYTF. V gene TRBV4-1 combines with J gene TRBJ1-2; D is possibly TRBD1 (6 bases). Germline CDR1 is MGHRA and CDR2 is YSYEKL. The CDR3 runs to 19 residues. V was cut by 1 base and J by 4 bases, with 25 bases left in between.

The chain recombines TRBV10-3 with TRBJ1-4, with TRBD1 identical over 9 bases. This CDR3 region has 14 residues. From germline, CDR1 is ENHRY and CDR2 SYGVKD. V shed 11 bases and J 4 bases; nucleotides not matched to a gene: 8. The CDR3 bases are TGTGCCGGGTCGACAGGGGGGGTTAATGAAAAACTGTTTTTT. This translates into CAGSTGGVNEKLFF.

The chain links TRBV4-1 to TRBJ1-2; TRBD1 matches at 12 bases. J was trimmed by 8 bases and V by 3 bases; bases with no gene match: 7. The CDR3 has 15 amino acids. The germline V gene has CDR1 MGHRA and CDR2 YSYEKL. In DNA, the CDR3 is TGCGCCAGCAGCCATCACGGGACAGGGGGCGACGGCTACACCTTC. Amino acids: CASSHHGTGGDGYTF.

The table lists this clone with a few counts. The chain combines TRBV11-2 with TRBJ2-1, with a possible D match to TRBD1 (5 bases). Germline V gene lookup returns CDR1 SGHAT and CDR2 FQNNGV. CDR3 length: 13 amino acids. Trimming removed 3 bases from V and 8 bases from J, with 11 bases in between. Here the CDR3 reads CASSFLPGYEQFF. The CDR3 coding sequence is TGTGCCAGCAGCTTCCTTCCAGGGTATGAGCAGTTCTTC.

This chain links TRBV4-2 with TRBJ2-7, with TRBD2 matching 8 bases. CDR3 length: 15 residues. Per the germline V gene, CDR1 is LGHNA and CDR2 is YNFKEQ. The ends lost 1 base at V and 5 bases at J; junction bases unmatched: 7. The CDR3 region has the DNA TGTGCCAGCAGCCAAGCCGGGACTAGATTCCACGAGCAGTACTTC. This translates into CASSQAGTRFHEQYF.

The rearrangement joins TRBV18 to TRBJ1-2, with TRBD1 matching 10 bases. CDR1 is KGHSH and CDR2 is LQKENI in the germline V gene. This CDR3 spans 15 amino acids. The V gene end was trimmed by 6 bases and the J gene end by 4 bases; junction bases not matched to a gene: 8. The CDR3 here is CASSPSGTGVYGYTF. CDR3 sequence (DNA): TGTGCCAGCTCCCCTTCCGGGACAGGGGTCTATGGCTACACCTTC.

The genes are TRBV2 and TRBJ2-3; D assignment may be TRBD1 or TRBD2 (5 bases each). CDR1 and CDR2 from the germline V gene are SNHLY and FYNNEI. The CDR3 is 15 residues long. Trimming left V 6 bases short and J 3 bases short, with 16 bases between. The CDR3, as DNA: TGTGCCAGCAGGGGACGCGAGGTATGGACAGATACGCAGTATTTT. As protein: CASRGREVWTDTQYF. The full variable domain, its missing parts supplied by reference TRBV2 and TRBJ2-3, is EPEVTQTPSHQVTQMGQEVILRCVPISNHLYFYWYRQILGQKVEFLVSFYNNEISEKSEIFDDQFSVERPDGSNFTLKIRSTKLEDSAMYFCASRGREVWTDTQYFGPGTRLTVL.

This chain connects TRBV6-5 to TRBJ1-1; D is perhaps TRBD1 (6 bases). With 2 bases removed from V and 5 bases from J, the gap between germline ends came to 18 bases. Germline V gives CDR1 MNHEY, CDR2 SVGAGI. This CDR3 is 16 amino acids long. The CDR3 here is CASSYTAGGRGTEAFF. The CDR3 region has the DNA TGTGCCAGCAGTTACACCGCGGGGGGGCGAGGTACTGAAGCTTTCTTT.

This clone has a handful of counts. V gene TRBV19 combines with J gene TRBJ1-5; 8 positions agree with TRBD1. Per germline, CDR1 LNHDA and CDR2 SQIVND (reference sequence). The CDR3 has 13 amino acids. The J segment lost 3 bases and the V segment lost 9 bases, leaving 4 bases of the junction unmatched. The CDR3 protein is CASTDRANQPQHF. DNA of the CDR3: TGTGCCAGCACGGACAGGGCCAATCAGCCCCAGCATTTT.